This is a list of T cell receptor beta chains from one sample in a study of human T cells and chemical hapten exposure. TCRdb re-analysed the RACE reads in MiXCR, keeping a single row per CDR3 protein. The profile covers roughly 74,000 distinct CDR3 sequences, with around a third appearing a single time and about 10% taken by the ten largest. Sequencing used whole blood, obtained in connection with sensitization to the hapten diphenylcyclopropenone (DPC). The receptors stem from a man between 40 and 49 years old with alopecia areata. Some clones in this sample may be carry-over from other donors' samples. Both conserved end residues are part of each CDR3.

v_call cdr3_aa
TRBV5-1 CASMPLAGRDEQYF
TRBV2 CASSSTGTSGSNEQFF
TRBV5-1 CASSGGTHNSPLHF
TRBV7-9 CASSRTGPMANTQYF
TRBV4-3 CASSQDPPLAGGADTQYF
TRBV5-1 CASSSGDTSPYF
TRBV2 CASSGHGSNEQFF
TRBV6-6 CASSYLQGNQETQYF
TRBV2 CASSSPPPGLAPYNEQFF
TRBV20-1 CSARPTSVTGELFF
TRBV27 CASSLLGQALTGTFF
TRBV10-3 CAILAGFTDTQYF
TRBV9 CASSNSPKETQYF
TRBV20-1 CSATKGLAGSADTQYF
TRBV15 CATSREGWRGLEQYF
TRBV20-1 CSARSGAQTQYF
TRBV24-1 CATSDPALGQGPVDTQYF
TRBV6-5 CASSYGGQGLNTEAFF
TRBV7-2 CASSPHGGGRQPQHF
TRBV9 CASSMGLAVSYNEQFF
TRBV6-6 CASSFHPANTGELFF
TRBV12-3/TRBV12-4 CASSLKLAGSYNEQFF
TRBV18 CASSTQGAGNTIYF
TRBV7-9 CASSERAAGANVLTF
TRBV12-2 CASRPTGVGNQPQHF
TRBV9 CASSAFSGRAEGKNIQYF
TRBV2 CASSLAGGPSGEQYF
TRBV12-3/TRBV12-4 CASSFSTGGRQKLFF
TRBV28 CASRPIAIGNYEQYF
TRBV20-1 CSAPAGHSYEQYF
TRBV28 CASSLLGNQDTEAFF
TRBV20-1 CSAPNTLGSEAFF
TRBV20-1 CSARGSGANVLTF
TRBV7-2 CASTEGRSSYEQYF
TRBV7-3 CASSLTGPRETQYF